This TCR beta chain was recorded in a study of cytomegalovirus exposure and HLA in healthy donors. Whole-study findings and limits: The listing of 160 or so TCR beta chains classed them as cytomegalovirus-associated.

Germline lookup yields CDR1 SGHNT and CDR2 YYREEE (reference sequence). There are 14 residues in the CDR3. V was clipped by 3 bases and J by 0 bases, with 7 bases between them. The PCR contained 60 Vbeta and 13 Jbeta primers. Produced via immunoSEQ multiplex PCR; TCRdb's table is partial and in-frame only. The table shows some 110,000 clones, with 65% to 80% occurring only once. As concerns this clone: Its antigen is as yet unknown.

The chain carries TRBV5-4 and TRBJ2-1; weak D call: TRBD2 (6 bases). Source material: PBMCs. The receptor was isolated from a male donor in good health and CMV-seronegative. The CDR3 DNA sequence: TGTGCCAGCAGCTCGGGGGACTCCTACAATGAGCAGTTCTTC. Amino acid sequence: CASSSGDSYNEQFF. The full variable domain, rest sourced from reference TRBV5-4 and TRBJ2-1, is ETGVTQSPTHLIKTRGQQVTLRCSSQSGHNTVSWYQQALGQGPQFIFQYYREEENGRGNFPPRFSGLQFPNYSSELNVNALELDDSALYLCASSSGDSYNEQFFGPGTRLTVL.